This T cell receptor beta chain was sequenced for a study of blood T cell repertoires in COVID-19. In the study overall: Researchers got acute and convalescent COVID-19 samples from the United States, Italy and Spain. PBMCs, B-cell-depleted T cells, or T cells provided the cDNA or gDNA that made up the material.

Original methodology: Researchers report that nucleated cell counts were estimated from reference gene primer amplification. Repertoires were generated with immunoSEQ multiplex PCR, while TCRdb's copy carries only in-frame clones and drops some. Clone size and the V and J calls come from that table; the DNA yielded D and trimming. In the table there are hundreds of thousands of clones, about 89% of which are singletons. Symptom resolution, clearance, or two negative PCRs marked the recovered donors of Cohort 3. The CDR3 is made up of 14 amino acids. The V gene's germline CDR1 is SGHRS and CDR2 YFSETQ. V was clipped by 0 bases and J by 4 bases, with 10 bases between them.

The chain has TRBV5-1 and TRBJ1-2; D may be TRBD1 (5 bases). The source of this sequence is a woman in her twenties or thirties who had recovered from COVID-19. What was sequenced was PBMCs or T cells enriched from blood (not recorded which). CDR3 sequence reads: CASSLAGGVYGYTF. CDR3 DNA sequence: TGCGCCAGCAGCTTGGCCGGGGGGGTCTATGGCTACACCTTC.